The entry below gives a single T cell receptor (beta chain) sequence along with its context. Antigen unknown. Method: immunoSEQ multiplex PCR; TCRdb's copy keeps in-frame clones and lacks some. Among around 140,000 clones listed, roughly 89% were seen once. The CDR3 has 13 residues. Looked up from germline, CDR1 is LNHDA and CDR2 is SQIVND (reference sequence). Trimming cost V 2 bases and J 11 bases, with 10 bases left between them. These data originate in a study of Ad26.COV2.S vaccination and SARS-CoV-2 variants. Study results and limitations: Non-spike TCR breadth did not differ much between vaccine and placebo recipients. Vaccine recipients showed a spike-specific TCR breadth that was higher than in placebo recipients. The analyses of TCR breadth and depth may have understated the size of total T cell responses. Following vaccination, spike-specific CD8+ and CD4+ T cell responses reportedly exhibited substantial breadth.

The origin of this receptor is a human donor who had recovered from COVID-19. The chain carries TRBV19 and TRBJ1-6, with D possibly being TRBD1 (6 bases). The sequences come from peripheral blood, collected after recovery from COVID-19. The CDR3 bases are TGTGCCAGTAGTATACCAGGGGACGCACCCCTCCACTTT. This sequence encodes CASSIPGDAPLHF. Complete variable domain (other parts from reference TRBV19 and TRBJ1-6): DGGITQSPKYLFRKEGQNVTLSCEQNLNHDAMYWYRQDPGQGLRLIYYSQIVNDFQKGDIAEGYSVSREKKESFPLTVTSAQKNPTAFYLCASSIPGDAPLHFGNGTRLTVT.